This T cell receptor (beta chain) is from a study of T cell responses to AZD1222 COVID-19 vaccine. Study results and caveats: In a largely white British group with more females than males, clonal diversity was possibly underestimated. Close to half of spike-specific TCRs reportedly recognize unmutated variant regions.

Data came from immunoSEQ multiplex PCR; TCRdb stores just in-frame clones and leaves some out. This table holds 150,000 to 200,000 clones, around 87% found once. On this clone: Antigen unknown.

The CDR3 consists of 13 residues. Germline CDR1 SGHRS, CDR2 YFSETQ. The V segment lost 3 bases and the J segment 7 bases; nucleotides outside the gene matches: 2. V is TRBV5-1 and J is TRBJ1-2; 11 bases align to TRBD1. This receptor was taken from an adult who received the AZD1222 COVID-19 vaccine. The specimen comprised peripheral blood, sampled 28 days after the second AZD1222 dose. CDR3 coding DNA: TGCGCCAGCAGCTCGGGACAGGGGGGTGGCTACACCTTC. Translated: CASSSGQGGGYTF.